The clone carrying this TCR beta chain was counted between two and nine times. Excluded were patients with other autoimmune diseases, uncontrolled infections, pregnancy or lactation. The authors amplified TCR beta CDR3 regions, and they did so from RNA transcripts for repertoire sequencing. HTBI primers served in a first-round RT-PCR, which a second-round multiplex PCR followed. Using its own MiXCR run on the multiplex PCR reads, TCRdb lists one record per CDR3 protein. Altogether more than 550,000 distinct CDR3 sequences are present, 35% to 45% being singletons, with the ten largest covering roughly 3.5%. The data stem from a study of Graves' ophthalmopathy and Graves' hyperthyroidism. CDR1 is MGHRA and CDR2 is YSYEKL in the germline V gene. The CDR3 totals 15 residues. Trimming took off 0 bases at V and 8 bases at J, with 13 bases between the two ends.

The specimen was peripheral blood. The receptor comes from an adult man with Graves' ophthalmopathy. The chain recombines TRBV4-1 with TRBJ1-4; no definite D call. CDR3 sequence reads: CASSQDLGRSEKLFF. The CDR3 nucleotides are TGCGCCAGCAGCCAAGATCTAGGCAGATCCGAAAAACTGTTTTTT.